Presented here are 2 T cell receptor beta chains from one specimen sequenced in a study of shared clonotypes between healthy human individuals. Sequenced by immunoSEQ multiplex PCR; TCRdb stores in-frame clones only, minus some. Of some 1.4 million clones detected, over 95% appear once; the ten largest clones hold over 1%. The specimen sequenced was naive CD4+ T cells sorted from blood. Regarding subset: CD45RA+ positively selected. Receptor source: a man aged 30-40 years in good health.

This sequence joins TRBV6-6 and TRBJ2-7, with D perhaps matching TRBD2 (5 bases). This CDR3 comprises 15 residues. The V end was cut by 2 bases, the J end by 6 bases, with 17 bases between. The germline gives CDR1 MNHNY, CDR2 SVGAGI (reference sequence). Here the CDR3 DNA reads TGTGCCAGCAGTTACCCGGGGAAGAAGGTCTCCGAGCAGTACTTC. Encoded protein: CASSYPGKKVSEQYF.

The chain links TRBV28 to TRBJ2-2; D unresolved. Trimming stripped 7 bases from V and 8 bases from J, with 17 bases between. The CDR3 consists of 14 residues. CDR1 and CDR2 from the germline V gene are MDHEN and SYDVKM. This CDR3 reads CASTVHPAAGELFF. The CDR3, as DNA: TGTGCCAGCACCGTACACCCGGCAGCGGGGGAGCTGTTTTTT.